In this sample, the clone carrying this T cell receptor beta chain turned up once. Its antigen is unknown. Profiling relied on immunoSEQ multiplex PCR, and the TCRdb table lists in-frame clones only, not all of them. The table includes 120,000 to 150,000 clones, around 90% detected once. This record comes from a study of cytomegalovirus exposure and HLA in healthy donors. Study overall: A later analysis reported the 120 or so validation repertoires used the same platform as the roughly 700 first-cohort repertoires.

The study, taken as a whole, reports: In vitro assays verified that a few CMV-associated chains recognized CMV antigens specifically. Many donors shared some public TCRs, even though most TCR sequences were rare. The study labeled roughly 160 TCR beta chains cytomegalovirus-associated.

V was trimmed by 3 bases and J by 3 bases, leaving 14 bases between them. The CDR3 is 15 amino acids. Germline CDR1 reads SGHNT; CDR2 reads YYREEE (reference sequence). The sequence was obtained from a woman aged 18-35 years in good health and CMV-seropositive. The gene calls are TRBV5-4 and TRBJ2-3; perhaps TRBD1 as D (5 bases). Input material: PBMCs. This chain's CDR3 is CASSSVTDPTDTQYF. The CDR3 region has the DNA TGTGCCAGCAGCTCGGTGACAGACCCAACAGATACGCAGTATTTT.